The rows below give T cell receptor beta chains drawn from one sample of a study of control samples from healthy donors and cancer patients. The assay was immunoSEQ multiplex PCR, and TCRdb's table has in-frame clones only and misses some. In the table there are approximately 160,000 clones, 85% to 95% of which are singletons. What was sequenced was blood. The source of these receptors is a woman aged 55-70 years in good health. The conserved cysteine and the conserved F or W are not part of the CDR3 here. D genes are given only for firm matches.

v_call,d_call,j_call,cdr3_aa
TRBV15,TRBD2,TRBJ2-5,ATSRARGGSGTQY
TRBV5-8,NA,TRBJ1-5,ASSPSTQH
TRBV7-3,NA,TRBJ1-1,ASSLSKITEAF
TRBV19,NA,TRBJ2-1,ASSIGQGYYNEQF
TRBV19,NA,TRBJ1-3,ASTPGFSGNTIY
TRBV3-1/TRBV3-2,NA,TRBJ1-1,ATDYWGTNTEAF
TRBV25-1,TRBD2,TRBJ2-3,ASSERPAGGTDTQY
TRBV5-1,TRBD2,TRBJ2-7,ASSLGASGGGVTYEQY
TRBV19,TRBD1,TRBJ1-1,ASTRTGLKATEAF
TRBV7-2,NA,TRBJ1-2,ASSPIAGEDGYT
TRBV10-3,NA,TRBJ2-5,AISERGETQY
TRBV19,TRBD1,TRBJ2-3,ASSMDGTGEGDTQY
TRBV19,NA,TRBJ1-2,ASMEGYGYT
TRBV5-5,NA,TRBJ2-7,ASSLEGTYEQY
TRBV5-6,NA,TRBJ1-6,ASSLGRPDRSPLH
TRBV21-1,NA,TRBJ1-3,APPRRNTIY
TRBV27,NA,TRBJ2-3,ASSIRHLGTDTQY
TRBV18,NA,TRBJ1-3,ASSPREEDTIY
TRBV14,NA,TRBJ1-3,ASSRHTGNTIY
TRBV6-2/TRBV6-3,TRBD1,TRBJ2-7,ASSQPGQGFSEQY
TRBV7-2,NA,TRBJ1-2,ASSLGRQVIGYGYT
TRBV5-4,NA,TRBJ1-1,ASSFQGSFEAF
TRBV5-1,TRBD1,TRBJ1-5,ASSWTGGAGQPQH
TRBV4-2,TRBD1,TRBJ1-2,ASSQTDRGNGYT
TRBV5-6,NA,TRBJ1-2,ASSYWQGNYGYT
TRBV5-4,NA,TRBJ1-6,ASSAWGGARPLH
TRBV10-3,NA,TRBJ2-1,AISEVLGPGHGIGEQF
TRBV20-1,NA,TRBJ1-4,SASANEKLF
TRBV6-5,NA,TRBJ1-5,ASSYSIWSNQPQH
TRBV7-6,TRBD1,TRBJ2-2,ASSPEQTGVTGELF
TRBV6-1,NA,TRBJ1-2,ASSEAEGTGVYGYT
TRBV7-9,NA,TRBJ1-4,ASSDPGPLGEKLF
TRBV11-3,TRBD2,TRBJ2-1,ASSLDGRDYNEQF
TRBV7-9,TRBD1,TRBJ1-2,ASSYGQGGGYT
TRBV27,NA,TRBJ1-2,ASSSLPPHGYT
TRBV27,TRBD1,TRBJ1-2,ASSFGTGGWDPYGYT
TRBV6-5,NA,TRBJ1-1,ASSYTTYGNTEAF
TRBV2,NA,TRBJ2-7,ASGGPRQGSYEQY
TRBV6-1,NA,TRBJ1-5,ASSEATRGSGPQH
TRBV28,TRBD2,TRBJ2-1,ASSSIAGSHNEQF